This entry is about one TCR beta chain. The data were taken from a study of T-cell reconstitution after alpha-beta-depleted transplantation in children. A library of TCRbeta sequences, prepared with unique molecular identifiers, was generated. TCRdb recomputed calls from the PCR reads with MiXCR, one row per CDR3 protein. The sample yields 450,000 to 550,000 distinct CDR3 sequences, approximately 10% seen once. The CDR3 is 15 amino acids. The germline CDR1 and CDR2 sequences are WSHSY and SAAADI. V lost 2 bases, J lost 5 bases, and 6 bases stayed unmatched. This sample comprised PBMCs, mostly from graft donor cells, obtained 180 days after TCRalphabeta/CD19-depleted stem cell transplant. The sequence was obtained from a female patient aged 2-15 years who had a stem cell transplant for aplastic anemia, so the T cells may come from the graft donor. This sequence joins TRBV10-2 and TRBJ2-3; TRBD1 aligns across 8 bases. The CDR3 spells CASSETGGMGDTQYF. The CDR3 DNA reads TGCGCCAGCAGTGAGACAGGGGGAATGGGAGATACGCAGTATTTT.